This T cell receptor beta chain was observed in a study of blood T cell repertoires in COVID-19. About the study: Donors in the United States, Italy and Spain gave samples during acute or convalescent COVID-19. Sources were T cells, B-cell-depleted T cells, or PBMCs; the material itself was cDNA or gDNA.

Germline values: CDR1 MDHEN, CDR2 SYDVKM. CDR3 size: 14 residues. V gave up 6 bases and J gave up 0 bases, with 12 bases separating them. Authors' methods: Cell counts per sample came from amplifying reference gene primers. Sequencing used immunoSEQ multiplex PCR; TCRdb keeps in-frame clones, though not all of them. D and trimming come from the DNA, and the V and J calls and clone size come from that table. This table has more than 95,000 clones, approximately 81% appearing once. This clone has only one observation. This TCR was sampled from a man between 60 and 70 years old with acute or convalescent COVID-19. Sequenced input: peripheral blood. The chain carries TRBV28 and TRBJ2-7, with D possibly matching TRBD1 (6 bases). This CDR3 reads CASSRQALSYEQYF. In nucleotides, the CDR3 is TGTGCCAGCAGCAGACAGGCCCTCTCCTACGAGCAGTACTTC.